One and the same sample provided the 29 T cell receptor beta chains below, sequenced in a study of blood T cells in healthy people across ages. The use of a sample-barcoded 5' primer and a J-beta primer mix characterized a second PCR of about 7 to 12 cycles. TCRdb passed the 5' RACE reads through MiXCR, listing each CDR3 protein once. The sample has 500,000 to 550,000 distinct CDR3 sequences; approximately 25% are singletons. The same data also contributed to another study, on T cells of mothers and their children.

Sequenced sample: blood. Source of these receptors: a boy aged 5-17 years in good health.

There are a few counts of this clonotype. CDR3 region: CASSPSGGLRETQYF. In nucleotides, the CDR3 is TGCGCCAGCAGCCCTAGCGGGGGGCTGAGAGAGACCCAGTACTTC. The rearrangement uses TRBV5-1 and TRBJ2-5; 11 positions agree with TRBD2. The length of the CDR3 is 15 residues. With 4 bases clipped from V and 4 bases from J, the junction kept 6 bases outside the gene matches. Germline V gene data show CDR1 as SGHRS and CDR2 as YFSETQ.

The V and J genes are TRBV7-3 and TRBJ2-5; no clear D gene. With the DNA end fitting TRBJ2-1 better, the J assignment may be wrong. The CDR3 extends over 13 amino acids. In germline, CDR1 is SGHTA, CDR2 FQGTGA. CDR3 loop: CASSRVSYNEQFF. CDR3 nucleotide sequence: TGTGCCAGCAGCCGTGTCTCTTACAATGAGCAGTTCTTC.

This clonotype came up many times. The rearrangement uses TRBV6-1 and TRBJ2-3; TRBD2 matches at 9 bases. Germline values: CDR1 MNHNS, CDR2 SASEGT. V was clipped by 5 bases and J by 1 base; unmatched bases: 4. The CDR3 runs 15 residues. The CDR3 DNA reads as TGTGCCAGCAGTTTTGGGACTAGCCGCACAGATACGCAGTATTTT. Amino acid sequence: CASSFGTSRTDTQYF.

In its sample, this clonotype was seen many times. The rearrangement uses TRBV6-5 and TRBJ2-7; 8 nucleotides align to TRBD1. Germline CDR1 and CDR2: MNHEY and SVGAGI. CDR3 length equals 13 residues. J gave up 3 bases and V 4 bases, and 2 bases lay outside the gene matches. CDR3 protein: CASSFTGGYEQYF. In nucleotides, the CDR3 is TGTGCCAGCAGTTTTACAGGGGGCTACGAGCAGTACTTC.

This clonotype appeared a few times. The CDR3 loop is CATSRDLRAGEKLFF. In nucleotides, the CDR3 is TGTGCCACCAGCAGAGATTTGAGGGCCGGTGAAAAACTGTTTTTT. The J gene is TRBJ1-4, the V gene TRBV15; D is unclear. The CDR3 sequence is 15 residues long. Trimming took 0 bases from V and 7 from J, leaving 12 bases between them. Germline loops: CDR1 LNHNV, CDR2 YYDKDF (reference sequence). Variable domain in full (rest from reference TRBV15 and TRBJ1-4): DAMVIQNPRYQVTQFGKPVTLSCSQTLNHNVMYWYQQKSSQAPKLLFHYYDKDFNNEADTPDNFQSRRPNTSFCFLDIRSPGLGDTAMYLCATSRDLRAGEKLFFGSGTQLSVL.

This rearrangement joins TRBV12-3 or TRBV12-4 to TRBJ2-5, with D perhaps TRBD1 (6 bases). Trimming removed 2 bases at V and 4 bases at J, with 11 bases between. The CDR3 has 14 residues. The CDR3 DNA is TGTGCCAGCAGTTTATTACAGGGCCCAGAGACCCAGTACTTC. This codes for CASSLLQGPETQYF.

The chain couples TRBV5-5 to TRBJ2-5, with no clear D. There are 13 residues in the CDR3. The V gene's germline CDR1 is SGHKS and CDR2 YYEKEE (reference sequence). With 1 base removed from V and 3 bases from J, the gap between germline ends came to 7 bases. As DNA, the CDR3 is TGTGCCAGCAGCTTGATGTCGGAAGAGACCCAGTACTTC. Amino acids: CASSLMSEETQYF. Full variable domain (remainder filled in from reference TRBV5-5 and TRBJ2-5): DAGVTQSPTHLIKTRGQQVTLRCSPISGHKSVSWYQQVLGQGPQFIFQYYEKEERGRGNFPDRFSARQFPNYSSELNVNALLLGDSALYLCASSLMSEETQYFGPGTRLLVL.

V is TRBV12-3 or TRBV12-4 and J is TRBJ2-7, with 8 bases identical to TRBD2. There are 13 residues in the CDR3. V gave up 5 bases and J gave up 5 bases; unmatched junction bases: 5. CDR3 in DNA: TGTGCCAGCAGTAGGGGACTAGTAAACGAGCAGTACTTC. It encodes CASSRGLVNEQYF.

This clonotype was recorded at least ten times. V is TRBV3-1 and J is TRBJ2-2; D unresolved. V dropped 4 bases and J dropped 8 bases, with 14 bases sitting between them. This CDR3 contains 14 residues. Germline CDR1 is LGHDT and CDR2 is YNNKEL (reference sequence). In nucleotides, the CDR3 is TGTGCCAGCAGCCGTGGACCCGACGTGGGGGAGCTGTTTTTT. It encodes CASSRGPDVGELFF.

Only a few counts were recorded for this clonotype. The V and J genes are TRBV7-2 and TRBJ2-7, with D tentatively TRBD1 (5 bases). The CDR3 extends over 13 amino acids. The V end lost 5 bases, the J end lost 1 base, and 9 bases lay between the germline ends. Germline loops: CDR1 SGHTA, CDR2 FQGNSA. CDR3 coding DNA: TGTGCCAGCAGCGACAGCTTTTCCTACGAGCAGTACTTC. This translates into CASSDSFSYEQYF.

This clonotype was picked up a small number of times. This chain links TRBV11-3 with TRBJ2-3; D tentatively reads TRBD1 or TRBD2 (6 bases each). CDR3 size: 19 residues. The V end was cut by 5 bases, the J end by 0 bases, with 24 bases between. Per germline, CDR1 SGHNT and CDR2 YENEEA. Here the CDR3 DNA reads TGTGCCAGCAGCCCGAATCCGGGGGCCTTTGTGCTGAGCACAGATACGCAGTATTTT. Translation: CASSPNPGAFVLSTDTQYF. Full variable domain (missing parts from reference TRBV11-3 and TRBJ2-3): EAGVVQSPRYKIIEKKQPVAFWCNPISGHNTLYWYLQNLGQGPELLIRYENEEAVDDSQLPKDRFSAERLKGVDSTLKIQPAELGDSAVYLCASSPNPGAFVLSTDTQYFGPGTRLTVL.

The CDR3 spells CASSPRRGSGGQETQYF. In nucleotides, the CDR3 is TGTGCCAGCAGCCCTCGAAGGGGTAGCGGGGGTCAAGAGACCCAGTACTTC. The chain uses TRBV9 and TRBJ2-5, with TRBD2 matching over 9 bases. This CDR3 has 17 residues. Trimming removed 4 bases from V and 2 bases from J; junction bases left unmatched: 12. In germline, CDR1 is SGDLS, CDR2 YYNGEE. The whole variable domain, filled in from reference TRBV9 and TRBJ2-5, reads DSGVTQTPKHLITATGQRVTLRCSPRSGDLSVYWYQQSLDQGLQFLIQYYNGEERAKGNILERFSAQQFPDLHSELNLSSLELGDSALYFCASSPRRGSGGQETQYFGPGTRLLVL.

The chain is built from TRBV4-3 and TRBJ1-2; D is perhaps TRBD1 (5 bases). This CDR3 is built from 14 residues. The germline CDR1 and CDR2 sequences are LGHNA and YSLEER. Deletions cut 4 bases from V and 2 bases from J, with 11 bases between. In DNA form, the CDR3 reads TGCGCCAGCAGCCCAACGCCAGGGAACTATGGCTACACCTTC. Amino acids: CASSPTPGNYGYTF.

This clonotype came up a few times. A read error may produce the germline difference seen at one junction end. The chain combines TRBV7-2 with TRBJ2-5; D gene unclear. Germline CDR1 reads SGHTA; CDR2 reads FQGNSA. This CDR3 has 11 residues. CDR3 sequence (DNA): TGTGCCAGCGGCTTGCAAGAGACCCAGTACTTC. Translation: CASGLQETQYF. The variable domain in full, with the rest retrieved from reference TRBV7-2 and TRBJ2-5, is GAGVSQSPSNKVTEKGKDVELRCDPISGHTALYWYRQSLGQGLEFLIYFQGNSAPDKSGLPSDRFSAERTGGSVSTLTIQRTQQEDSAVYLCASGLQETQYFGPGTRLLVL.

This clonotype was detected a few times. V gene TRBV7-9 combines with J gene TRBJ2-7; 10 bases align to TRBD1. The CDR3 is 16 amino acids. The V gene's germline CDR1 is SEHNR and CDR2 FQNEAQ (reference sequence). Unmatched junction bases numbered 8, after V lost 5 bases and J lost 1 base. This chain's CDR3 is CASSRGTGAISYEQYF. CDR3 bases: TGTGCCAGCAGCAGGGGGACAGGGGCCATTTCCTACGAGCAGTACTTC. Supplemented by reference TRBV7-9 and TRBJ2-7, the full variable domain reads DTGVSQNPRHKITKRGQNVTFRCDPISEHNRLYWYRQTLGQGPEFLTYFQNEAQLEKSRLLSDRFSAERPKGSFSTLEIQRTEQGDSAMYLCASSRGTGAISYEQYFGPGTRLTVT.

In this sample, this clonotype turned up a few times. The V and J genes are TRBV28 and TRBJ1-5; 8 nucleotides align to TRBD1. V lost 7 bases to trimming and J lost 2 bases; unmatched junction nucleotides: 7. This CDR3 spans 15 amino acids. CDR1 and CDR2 from the germline V gene are MDHEN and SYDVKM. The CDR3 region has the DNA TGTGCCAGCACCAGGGGGCTTGGTGGCAATCAGCCCCAGCATTTT. It encodes CASTRGLGGNQPQHF.

This clonotype was observed a handful of times. The chain recombines TRBV7-9 with TRBJ2-4; perhaps TRBD2 as D (5 bases). The CDR3 covers 16 residues. V was cut by 5 bases and J by 3 bases, with 17 bases left in between. The germline CDR1 and CDR2 sequences are SEHNR and FQNEAQ (reference sequence). DNA for the CDR3: TGTGCCAGCAGCCGGAGGAGGACTGGAGACAAAAACATTCAGTACTTC. It translates to CASSRRRTGDKNIQYF.

This clonotype has a handful of counts. The chain uses TRBV5-5 and TRBJ1-4; 9 nucleotides match TRBD1. CDR3 length: 14 amino acids. The germline V gene encodes CDR1 SGHKS and CDR2 YYEKEE (reference sequence). Trimming took 4 bases from V and 6 from J; bases not matched to a gene: 4. Here the CDR3 reads CASSPTGGYEKLFF. CDR3 sequence (DNA): TGTGCCAGCAGCCCGACAGGGGGTTATGAAAAACTGTTTTTT.

V usage is TRBV12-3 or TRBV12-4 and J usage is TRBJ2-3; 7 bases map to TRBD2. CDR3 length: 15 amino acids. V dropped 5 bases and J dropped 5; count of bases not matched to a gene: 10. Written as DNA, the CDR3 is TGTGCCAGCAGTCCCCGGGACTATTTCCAAGATACGCAGTATTTT. Translating gives CASSPRDYFQDTQYF.

The rearrangement links TRBV4-3 to TRBJ2-7; D ambiguous. This CDR3 has 15 amino acids. The germline CDR1 and CDR2 sequences are LGHNA and YSLEER. The germline V and J ends were trimmed by 0 bases and 0 bases, with 9 bases remaining between them. CDR3 DNA sequence: TGCGCCAGCAGCCAAGATTCGGCTGACTCCTACGAGCAGTACTTC. Translating gives CASSQDSADSYEQYF.

DNA for the CDR3: TGTGCCAGCTCACCACGATCGGGAGGTGACTCCTACGAGCAGTACTTC. This gives the protein CASSPRSGGDSYEQYF. V usage is TRBV18 and J usage is TRBJ2-7, with 7 bases fitting TRBD2. CDR1 is KGHSH and CDR2 is LQKENI in the germline V gene. V lost 1 base, J lost 0 bases, and 6 bases stayed unmatched. This CDR3 is 16 amino acids long.

This clonotype was found a few times. The CDR3 carries no conserved terminal phenylalanine or tryptophan, so it likely arises from a read error. This chain uses TRBV14 with TRBJ2-4, with TRBD1 matching over 9 bases. Germline assignment: CDR1 SGHDN and CDR2 FVKESK. V lost 4 bases, J lost 0 bases, and 4 bases stayed unmatched. The length of the CDR3 is 16 residues. As DNA, the CDR3 is TGTGCCAGCAGCCGGGGACAGGGAATAGCCAAAAACATTCAGTACCTC. Protein sequence: CASSRGQGIAKNIQYL.

This clonotype was counted a few times. The chain recombines TRBV7-8 with TRBJ2-3, with TRBD1 matching 7 bases. This CDR3 has 15 residues. Trimming removed 0 bases from V and 5 bases from J; junction bases left unmatched: 5. CDR1 and CDR2 from the germline V gene are SGHVS and FQNEAQ. Here the CDR3 reads CASSLAPQGEDTQYF. The CDR3 bases are TGTGCCAGCAGCTTAGCCCCCCAGGGGGAAGATACGCAGTATTTT. The variable domain in full, completed from reference TRBV7-8 and TRBJ2-3, reads GAGVSQSPRYKVAKRGQDVALRCDPISGHVSLFWYQQALGQGPEFLTYFQNEAQLDKSGLPSDRFFAERPEGSVSTLKIQRTQQEDSAVYLCASSLAPQGEDTQYFGPGTRLTVL.

This clonotype was counted between two and nine times. The V call is TRBV20-1, the J call TRBJ2-5; 10 positions agree with TRBD2. Germline CDR1 DFQATT, CDR2 SNEGSKA (reference sequence). The CDR3 is 16 residues long. V lost 6 bases to trimming and J lost 1 base; unmatched junction nucleotides: 11. CDR3 nucleotide sequence: TGCAGTGCACGGTCTAGCGGGGGTTTAGGCCAAGAGACCCAGTACTTC. As protein: CSARSSGGLGQETQYF.

V gene TRBV7-6 combines with J gene TRBJ1-5, with TRBD1 as a possible D gene (5 bases). The CDR3 sequence is 14 residues long. Germline CDR1 is SGHVS and CDR2 is FNYEAQ. V lost 2 bases and J 5 bases, leaving 10 bases between the germline ends. The CDR3, as DNA: TGTGCCAGCAGCTTACGGGACGGAGATCAGCCCCAGCATTTT. It codes for CASSLRDGDQPQHF.

The chain combines TRBV4-2 with TRBJ2-7, with 8 bases identical to TRBD2. The J segment lost 3 bases and the V segment lost 0 bases, leaving 7 bases of the junction unmatched. CDR3 size: 16 residues. Germline V gives CDR1 LGHNA, CDR2 YNFKEQ. CDR3 loop: CASSQDLGTRFYEQYF. CDR3 DNA sequence: TGTGCCAGCAGCCAAGATCTCGGGACTAGGTTCTACGAGCAGTACTTC.

In this sample, this clonotype turned up a few times. This rearrangement joins TRBV12-3 or TRBV12-4 to TRBJ2-5; no definite D call. The CDR3 extends over 13 amino acids. V was pared by 7 bases and J by 5 bases, with 14 bases between. The CDR3 loop is CASTPPLRETQYF. In DNA form, the CDR3 reads TGTGCCAGCACCCCGCCCCTTCGGGAGACCCAGTACTTC.

The chain carries TRBV4-1 and TRBJ2-3; D unresolved. This CDR3 comprises 18 residues. Per the germline V gene, CDR1 is MGHRA and CDR2 is YSYEKL. Trimming removed 1 base from V and 2 bases from J, with 19 bases in between. This CDR3 is CASSQGVDIGPYTDTQYF. The CDR3 DNA reads as TGCGCCAGCAGCCAAGGTGTAGACATTGGACCATACACAGATACGCAGTATTTT.

The chain uses TRBV20-1 and TRBJ2-3; maybe TRBD1 (6 bases). Germline V gene lookup returns CDR1 DFQATT and CDR2 SNEGSKA (reference sequence). This CDR3 region has 14 residues. Trimming stripped 6 bases from V and 1 base from J, with 14 bases between. The CDR3 loop is CSARMPGGTDTQYF. CDR3 bases: TGCAGTGCCCGGATGCCAGGGGGCACAGATACGCAGTATTTT.